The following is a TCR beta chain sequence with its context. Its antigen is currently not known. No clone much larger than this one lies a single base away; base qualities are absent. This record belongs to a study of identical twins (dated by TCRdb to 2016 to 2017). Looking at the study overall: TCR alpha and beta repertoires from monozygotic twins, unrelated adults of various ages and cord blood were deep-sequenced to test whether fetal clonotypes persist. To rule out contamination, the twin experiments were replicated at different times with different library preparation protocols.

The protocol used for the library was 5' RACE. The listed sequencing device is Illumina HiSeq 2000. Template switching added a universal primer binding site, and the final cDNA carried a unique molecular identifier that allowed TCR cDNA molecules to be counted accurately. First-strand cDNA for TCR alpha and beta chains was synthesized from specific primers in the conserved constant-segment region. To control for contamination, each cDNA library was double barcoded with a SMART-Mk sample barcode plus Illumina barcodes. Two successive PCR steps introduced TruSeq adapter sequences along with Illumina sample barcodes. The Illumina HiSeq platform was used with custom primers to sequence TCR alpha and beta cDNA libraries. Turning to the authors' computational methods: MiGEC processed the raw reads to extract unique molecular identifiers, while MiXCR was used to determine the CDR3 positions. For each individual, recombination models were inferred using an EM algorithm with the repgenHMM and IGoR tools. Shared clonotypes were analyzed with the tcR package in R, and sharing was normalized by the product of cloneset sizes. To study raw recombination without the effects of thymic and clonal selection, out-of-frame nonproductive sequences were analyzed. TCRdb took the public reads, trimmed them with fastp at Q25, ran MiXCR for clone calling and kept in-frame beta chains. Rows merge per CDR3 protein into single entries with the most common DNA and genes. For this entry, the V and J calls and clone size follow TCRdb and not the study's own pipeline. The sample table holds fewer than 250,000 distinct CDR3 sequences, of which 7.5% were seen once. About 2% of the sample lies in the top ten.

Beyond this particular receptor, the publication reports: Invariant T cells such as MAIT and iNKT could partly confound zero-insertion analyses, although diverse VJ usage argued against such confounding for most clonotypes. Fewer insertions were carried by abundant cord blood beta clonotypes; a weaker similar trend was observed in young adult naive repertoires, while no such trend was observed in memory repertoires. Compared with coincidental sharing between unrelated individuals, an excess of low generation-probability sequences was observed among out-of-frame TCR alpha sequences shared between twins. In monozygotic twins, out-of-frame TCR alpha sharing was systematically underestimated by recombination models, although the models agreed with sharing between unrelated individuals. Because the same donors could not be followed over many years, the conclusions relied on cross-sectional statistical analysis. In beta out-of-frame sequences, excess twin sharing was weaker, because having fewer shared sequences lowered the signal-to-noise ratio.

All donors were healthy Caucasians. The twin cohort comprised three pairs of female monozygotic twins, all aged roughly 18 to 29 years. Miltenyi CD45RO+ enrichment and human naive T-cell isolation kits were used to isolate memory (CD45RO+) and naive T cells from PBMC. The same data also went into a second study, on yellow fever vaccine responses in identical twins. Drawing on the second study: According to the authors, in identical twins the way T cells responded to vaccination appeared partly convergent and partly personalized. Focusing on identical twins, the study followed the T cell clones that responded to the vaccine, and did so with precision.

The sample was memory (CD45RO+) T cells sorted from blood. The sample's cell subset or site label, decoded: CD45RO+ enriched T cells. This TCR was sampled from a woman aged 18-35 years in good health.

The nucleotides are TGTGCCAGCAGCTTACGAGGGAGTTCCACCACAGATACGCAGTATTTT. This is translated as CASSLRGSSTTDTQYF. The rearranged chain carries TRBV7-8 and TRBJ2-3, and possibly TRBD2, on 5 matching bases. From a lookup of the germline V gene, CDR1 and CDR2 are SGHVS and FQNEAQ. The CDR3 contains 16 residues, cysteine and phenylalanine counted. Kept here is only the CDR3 DNA, which spans 48 bases and is read in frame from base 1. The V end loses 2 bases and the J end loses 2 bases, and a stretch of 14 bases separates them.